The following is a T cell receptor beta chain sequence with its context. V shed 6 bases and J shed 0 bases, with 12 bases lying between them. The CDR3 has 15 residues. Germline assignment: CDR1 MDHEN and CDR2 SYDVKM. These data come from a study of blood T cell repertoires in COVID-19. Study at large: The United States, Italy and Spain provided the acute and convalescent COVID-19 samples.

Authors' processing steps: Scientists estimated how many nucleated cells there were by amplifying reference gene primers. Sequencing was performed with immunoSEQ multiplex PCR; in TCRdb, only in-frame clones are kept and a portion is missing. V and J calls and clone size come straight from that table; D and trimming were deduced from the DNA. The table records roughly 100,000 clones, roughly 71% of them present only once. The chain links TRBV28 to TRBJ2-4; D is possibly TRBD1 (6 bases). The sequence was obtained from a man older than 75 with acute or convalescent COVID-19. The sample taken for sequencing was peripheral blood. The CDR3 spells CASSHTGLAKNIQYF. CDR3 DNA sequence: TGTGCCAGCAGCCATACAGGGCTAGCCAAAAACATTCAGTACTTC.